The 10 T cell receptor beta chains presented below share a single source sample, sequenced in a study of PD-1 blockade in classical Hodgkin lymphoma. Method: immunoSEQ multiplex PCR; TCRdb's copy keeps in-frame clones and lacks some. The table shows about 18,000 clones, with roughly 85% occurring only once. Every patient relapsed after autologous stem cell transplantation, and brentuximab vedotin exposure varied. Sequenced material: peripheral blood mononuclear cells (PBMCs), taken before the second cycle of nivolumab. The source is a human donor with classical Hodgkin lymphoma.

CDR3 nucleotide sequence: TGCGCCAGCAGCTTGGTTCTTGGGACTAGCGGGGGCCCGCTCCCCCCAGATACGCAGTATTTT. It encodes CASSLVLGTSGGPLPPDTQYF. V is TRBV5-1 and J is TRBJ2-3; TRBD2 matches 14 bases. The length of the CDR3 is 21 residues. The V gene's germline CDR1 is SGHRS and CDR2 YFSETQ. V was pared by 0 bases and J by 4 bases, with 16 bases of the junction left unmatched.

Of note for this clone: The junction and the germline gene differ at one end; a read error may be behind it. The V gene is TRBV12-5, the J gene TRBJ2-2, with TRBD2 matching over 11 bases. Germline lookup yields CDR1 LGHNT and CDR2 FRNRAP. The CDR3 consists of 12 residues. This chain's CDR3 is CGTSGGPGELFF. DNA for the CDR3: TGCGGGACTAGCGGAGGGCCCGGGGAGCTGTTTTTT.

The table lists this clone with a count of one. The chain couples TRBV4-2 to TRBJ1-6; no reliable D call. Germline V gene lookup returns CDR1 LGHNA and CDR2 YNFKEQ. The CDR3 is 16 amino acids. V shed 1 base and J shed 0 bases, with 7 bases lying between them. In nucleotides, the CDR3 is TGTGCCAGCAGCCAAGTTTATGGCTCCTATAATTCACCCCTCCACTTT. The encoded protein is CASSQVYGSYNSPLHF.

This chain uses TRBV19 with TRBJ1-2; 10 nucleotides match TRBD1. The CDR3 spans 16 residues. J lost 0 bases, V lost 8 bases, and 9 bases had no gene match. The germline V gene encodes CDR1 LNHDA and CDR2 SQIVND (reference sequence). CDR3 DNA sequence: TGTGCCAGTTCGCCGGGACAGGGGTCGGCTAACTATGGCTACACCTTC. This codes for CASSPGQGSANYGYTF. The variable domain in full, completed from reference TRBV19 and TRBJ1-2, reads DGGITQSPKYLFRKEGQNVTLSCEQNLNHDAMYWYRQDPGQGLRLIYYSQIVNDFQKGDIAEGYSVSREKKESFPLTVTSAQKNPTAFYLCASSPGQGSANYGYTFGSGTRLTVV.

This chain uses TRBV7-2 with TRBJ1-5; D not resolved. The CDR3 loop spans 14 amino acids. V lost 0 bases to trimming and J lost 4 bases, with 7 bases between them. In germline, CDR1 is SGHTA, CDR2 FQGNSA. The CDR3 coding sequence is TGTGCCAGCAGCTTAGCGGTAAGGAATCAGCCCCAGCATTTT. It encodes CASSLAVRNQPQHF.

This chain joins TRBV11-2 and TRBJ2-7, with TRBD2 matching over 8 bases. The germline V gene has CDR1 SGHAT and CDR2 FQNNGV. The ends lost 5 bases at V and 3 bases at J; junction bases unmatched: 9. CDR3 size: 15 residues. CDR3 protein: CASSATSGSYYEQYF. CDR3 nucleotide sequence: TGTGCCAGCAGCGCAACTAGCGGTTCCTACTACGAGCAGTACTTC.

The V call is TRBV5-1, the J call TRBJ2-1; the D gene could be TRBD1 or TRBD2 (7 bases each). This CDR3 spans 16 amino acids. The V gene's germline CDR1 is SGHRS and CDR2 YFSETQ. Deletions cut 0 bases from V and 6 bases from J, with 16 bases between. In nucleotides, the CDR3 is TGCGCCAGCAGCTTGGCCTCGACAGGGAGGGGCAATGAGCAGTTCTTC. Its translation is CASSLASTGRGNEQFF. Based on the CDR3 plus reference TRBV5-1 and TRBJ2-1, the full variable domain is KAGVTQTPRYLIKTRGQQVTLSCSPISGHRSVSWYQQTPGQGLQFLFEYFSETQRNKGNFPGRFSGRQFSNSRSEMNVSTLELGDSALYLCASSLASTGRGNEQFFGPGTRLTVL.

This chain links TRBV7-6 with TRBJ2-5, with D possibly TRBD2 on 7 matching bases. Germline CDR1 and CDR2: SGHVS and FNYEAQ. Between the trimmed V and J ends, which lost 3 bases and 5 bases, there was a span of 25 bases. This CDR3 contains 18 residues. DNA of the CDR3: TGTGCCAGCAGCTTTTCAGGACGGGGGGCGCATTTTTCGGAGACCCAGTACTTC. It yields the protein CASSFSGRGAHFSETQYF.

V gene TRBV5-1 combines with J gene TRBJ1-2; 8 bases map to TRBD1. The CDR3 runs 13 residues. Germline-derived CDR1 and CDR2 are SGHRS and YFSETQ. V gave up 5 bases and J gave up 6 bases; unmatched junction bases: 6. The chain's CDR3 is CASSWDRTDGYTF. The CDR3 nucleotides are TGCGCCAGCAGTTGGGACAGGACGGATGGCTACACCTTC.

V is TRBV5-1 and J is TRBJ2-1, with TRBD1 matching 9 bases. V shed 1 base and J 8 bases; nucleotides not matched to a gene: 7. There are 15 residues in the CDR3. The V gene's germline CDR1 is SGHRS and CDR2 YFSETQ. CDR3 protein: CASSLSGTGIDEQFF. CDR3 DNA sequence: TGCGCCAGCAGCTTGTCCGGGACAGGGATCGATGAGCAGTTCTTC.